The present T cell receptor (beta chain) was sequenced within a study of neurological immune-mediated disorders (dated by TCRdb to between 2018 and 2021). General notes on the study: Among the approximately 35 multiple sclerosis patients, relapsing-remitting MS accounted for 31 and secondary progressive MS accounted for 3. Peripheral blood TCR-beta repertoires from HTLV-I-associated myelopathy (HAM/TSP) patients, multiple sclerosis patients and healthy controls were compared by UMI-based sequencing. Longitudinal samples, technical triplicates and paired sorted CD4+ and CD8+ T-cell subsets, alongside PBMC samples, were included among the roughly 96 TCR-beta libraries. The cohort was made up of about 65 subjects, consisting of roughly 15 HAM/TSP patients, about 34 multiple sclerosis patients and about 20 healthy controls.

This clonotype was detected ten times or more. Its antigen is unknown. No base qualities exist here, and no much larger clone lies one base off it. Unsorted PBMC libraries were generated from 2 million PBMCs stored in RNAlater at -80 °C until RNA extraction. Multiple sclerosis patients were enrolled in a US clinical protocol under which disease progression was evaluated by magnetic resonance imaging. Peripheral blood was subjected to Ficoll-Hypaque density gradient centrifugation to isolate PBMCs, which were then cryopreserved in liquid nitrogen. cDNA synthesis used template-switch 5'RACE with a primer carrying a 10-nucleotide random unique molecular identifier tagging each TCR transcript. Each sequencing run produced over 170 million TCR-beta sequences covering 15-18 subjects. The RNeasy kit was used to extract total RNA. The KAPA Real-time Library Amplification kit was used to amplify TCR-beta VDJ regions with primers targeting the TCR constant region and the 5'RACE anchor. Sample indexes and Illumina adaptors were added in a first PCR, and a second PCR then increased library yield. The roughly 650 bp TCR product was size-selected on a 2% E-gel SizeSelection system after Ampure bead purification. Library quality was checked on a Bioanalyzer, concentration was measured with Qubit, and libraries were quantified with the Kapa Library Quantification kit before pooling. An Illumina HiSeq 2500 sequenced the libraries paired-end 2 x 150 bp. To increase sequence diversity, roughly 24-31% phiX was spiked into each library pool. Per the source publication's procedure: Quality-filtered reads were processed with the UMI-based MiGEC pipeline, and over 75% of raw TCR sequences were removed by the MiGEC pipeline during error correction. VDJ genes were aligned to IMGT germline references, and clonotypes were defined by unique CDR3 amino acid sequence plus V-J genes. Clonal expansion, Shannon diversity and CDR3 relatedness (CalcPairwiseDistances, ClusterSamples) were evaluated with VDJtools, and phylogenetic trees were built with CLCbio workbench. Clones with at least 8 unique UMIs were defined as expanded, with this threshold being based on coefficient-of-variation modelling across technical triplicates. TCRdb reanalyzed the raw reads on its own, using fastp at Q25 for trimming and MiXCR for clone calling, and kept in-frame beta chains. Each record represents a unique CDR3 protein, reported with the most common genes and DNA among its rows. These V and J calls rely on TCRdb rather than the paper's analysis. Here the sample has 55,000 to 75,000 distinct CDR3 sequences; roughly 5.6% occur a single time. Roughly 2.8% of the sample rests with the top ten.

The paper as a whole reports these results and caveats: Expanded clones from different subjects shared no identical CDR3 amino acid sequences, which suggests that TCR-beta repertoires were private in all groups. The MS cluster was not associated with any clinical or MRI features, and the authors stated that larger cohorts are needed. The highest TCR clonal expansion was observed in HAM/TSP patients, whereas the lowest was observed in MS patients, even when compared with healthy controls. In a phylogenetic analysis, the repertoires of 18 out of 34 MS patients fell into a single cluster of related CDR3 sequences, pointing to a possible signature at the repertoire level.

This TCR came from a woman aged 30 to 39 with multiple sclerosis. Sequencing was done on a sample of PBMCs.

The CDR3 reads as follows: CASSPLRGPYNEQFF. The DNA sequence follows: TGTGCCAGCAGCCCCCTTAGGGGCCCGTACAATGAGCAGTTCTTC. The chain links TRBV14 with TRBJ2-1; TRBD1 is perhaps the D gene, given 5 matching bases. From a lookup of the germline V gene, CDR1 and CDR2 are SGHDN and FVKESK. Trimming removed 4 bases from V and 4 bases from J, leaving 14 bases between the germline ends. Measured from the cysteine to the phenylalanine, the CDR3 is 15 residues long. The CDR3 DNA has 45 bases and is translated from base 1.